These 5 T cell receptor beta chains share one sample of origin, sequenced in a study of early T cells in non-severe SARS-CoV-2 infection. TCRdb redid the calling of the 5' RACE reads with MiXCR, one entry per CDR3 protein. The sample consists of some 88,000 distinct CDR3 sequences, approximately 15% of them appearing once. The input for sequencing was whole blood, taken at baseline. The receptors were gathered from an adult who was a healthcare worker with PCR-confirmed SARS-CoV-2 infection or an uninfected control (not recorded which).

The V gene is TRBV6-2 or TRBV6-3, the J gene TRBJ2-7; TRBD2 matches at 7 bases. V gave up 3 bases and J gave up 9 bases; unmatched junction bases: 11. Germline assignment: CDR1 MNHEY and CDR2 SVGEGT. The CDR3 covers 14 residues. The CDR3 region has the DNA TGTGCCAGCAGTTATTGGGGCGGGAGTCATGTGCAGTACTTC. As protein: CASSYWGGSHVQYF.

This clonotype has a count of ten or more. V is TRBV4-1 and J is TRBJ1-3; 7 bases are a match to TRBD1. Trimming cost V 2 bases and J 5 bases; bases outside gene matches: 3. CDR1 MGHRA and CDR2 YSYEKL come from the germline V gene. The CDR3 sequence is 14 residues long. The CDR3 DNA is TGCGCCAGCAGCCAAACAGGGGCAAGAAACACCATATATTTT. Encoded protein: CASSQTGARNTIYF.

The V gene is TRBV20-1, the J gene TRBJ2-7, with TRBD2 identical over 10 bases. The CDR3 contains 14 residues. After removal of 4 bases from V and 3 bases from J, the junction contained 6 bases not matched to a gene. Germline V CDR1 and CDR2: DFQATT, SNEGSKA (reference sequence). This chain's CDR3 is CSAIKREGIYEQYF. The DNA of the CDR3 is TGCAGTGCTATTAAGCGGGAGGGAATCTACGAGCAGTACTTC.

This clonotype was counted a few times. The chain has TRBV7-8 and TRBJ2-1, with 11 bases identical to TRBD2. The CDR3 covers 17 residues. Germline V gene sequence: CDR1 SGHVS, CDR2 FQNEAQ. The V gene end was trimmed by 4 bases and the J gene end by 4 bases; junction bases not matched to a gene: 9. The CDR3 sequence: CASSWPQTSGDYNEQFF. CDR3 bases: TGTGCCAGCAGCTGGCCCCAGACTAGCGGGGATTACAATGAGCAGTTCTTC. The full variable domain, in which reference TRBV7-8 and TRBJ2-1 provide the parts outside the CDR3, is GAGVSQSPRYKVAKRGQDVALRCDPISGHVSLFWYQQALGQGPEFLTYFQNEAQLDKSGLPSDRFFAERPEGSVSTLKIQRTQQEDSAVYLCASSWPQTSGDYNEQFFGPGTRLTVL.

This chain joins TRBV6-6 and TRBJ1-2; possibly TRBD1 for D (6 bases). The V end lost 5 bases, the J end lost 1 base, and 11 bases lay between the germline ends. The CDR3 has 14 residues. The V gene's germline CDR1 is MNHNY and CDR2 SVGAGI (reference sequence). The CDR3, as DNA: TGTGCCAGCAGTACAGGACAGTTTAACTATGGCTACACCTTC. Translating gives CASSTGQFNYGYTF.